The entry that follows covers one T cell receptor beta chain sequence. The antigen is undetermined. The data are from a study of persistence of HIV-infected CD4 T cells. About the study: Median time on suppressive ART was 8 to 9 years. A couple of participants gave one leukapheresis sample; others gave up to roughly 180 mL blood repeatedly. Notes on the study in general: Antigen-responding cells were enriched for degenerate expanded CDR3beta sequences.

The CDR3 contains 15 residues. Per germline, CDR1 MDHEN and CDR2 SYDVKM. V was trimmed by 5 bases and J by 0 bases, leaving 11 bases between them. The stimulus was lysate of CMV-infected fibroblasts, around 10 ug/mL. CD40L/CD69 double-negative CD45RO-high memory CD4+ T cells were collected. The immunoSEQ assay was version 4, run in survey mode. TCRdb's table, derived via immunoSEQ multiplex PCR, lists solely in-frame clones and lacks some. Found here are roughly 41,000 clones, approximately 84% of them singletons; the top ten hold less than 2%. Sequences were derived from CD4+ T cells sorted from PBMCs after approximately 19-hour stimulation, sampled from a patient who received antiretroviral therapy. The J gene is TRBJ1-3, the V gene TRBV28, with unresolved D. The clonotype comes from an adult man with HIV who was CMV-seropositive. CDR3 nucleotide sequence: TGTGCCAGCAGTCAGACATTGAACTCTGGAAACACCATATATTTT. This sequence encodes CASSQTLNSGNTIYF. The complete variable domain, with remaining parts taken from reference TRBV28 and TRBJ1-3, reads DVKVTQSSRYLVKRTGEKVFLECVQDMDHENMFWYRQDPGLGLRLIYFSYDVKMKEKGDIPEGYSVSREKKERFSLILESASTNQTSMYLCASSQTLNSGNTIYFGEGSWLTVV.